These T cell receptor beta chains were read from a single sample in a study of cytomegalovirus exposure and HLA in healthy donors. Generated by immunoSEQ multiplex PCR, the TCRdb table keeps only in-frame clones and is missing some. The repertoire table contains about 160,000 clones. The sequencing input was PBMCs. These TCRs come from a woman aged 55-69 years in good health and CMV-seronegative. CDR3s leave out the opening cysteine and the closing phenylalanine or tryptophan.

CDR3aa: ASSLAIEQF; j_gene: TRBJ2-1; v_gene: TRBV5-6
CDR3aa: ATSKGNQETQY; j_gene: TRBJ2-5; v_gene: TRBV15
CDR3aa: ASSLSGASTDTQY; j_gene: TRBJ2-3; v_gene: TRBV5-4
CDR3aa: ASSLSGRVANYGYT; j_gene: TRBJ1-2; v_gene: TRBV27
CDR3aa: SVAGPGTREQY; j_gene: TRBJ2-7; v_gene: TRBV29-1
CDR3aa: ASSLTGTTNEKLF; j_gene: TRBJ1-4; v_gene: TRBV27
CDR3aa: ASRQLGGYTGELF; j_gene: TRBJ2-2; v_gene: TRBV2
CDR3aa: ASTGGDTYGYT; j_gene: TRBJ1-2; v_gene: TRBV19
CDR3aa: ASSPKNIQY; j_gene: TRBJ2-4; v_gene: TRBV7-8
CDR3aa: ASSEVAGGNTEAF; j_gene: TRBJ1-1; v_gene: TRBV6-1
CDR3aa: ATSRDPKYEQY; j_gene: TRBJ2-7; v_gene: TRBV15
CDR3aa: ASSQAAGYNYGYT; j_gene: TRBJ1-2; v_gene: TRBV4-1
CDR3aa: ASSLPTGRNQPQH; j_gene: TRBJ1-5; v_gene: TRBV28
CDR3aa: ASSAWTGGTDTQY; j_gene: TRBJ2-3; v_gene: TRBV2
CDR3aa: ASSLDRGVSYEQY; j_gene: TRBJ2-7; v_gene: TRBV7-2
CDR3aa: ASSFEGGYNEQF; j_gene: TRBJ2-1; v_gene: TRBV7-3
CDR3aa: ARSLVRHYEQY; j_gene: TRBJ2-7; v_gene: TRBV5-3
CDR3aa: ASSEPYGDEQY; j_gene: TRBJ2-7; v_gene: TRBV10-1
CDR3aa: AISESGAQNIQY; j_gene: TRBJ2-4; v_gene: TRBV10-3
CDR3aa: ASSLLDRSNSPLH; j_gene: TRBJ1-6; v_gene: TRBV14
CDR3aa: ASSRGQNYGYT; j_gene: TRBJ1-2; v_gene: TRBV7-9
CDR3aa: ASSPLETGNYGYT; j_gene: TRBJ1-2; v_gene: TRBV18
CDR3aa: ASKARNQPQH; j_gene: TRBJ1-5; v_gene: TRBV19
CDR3aa: ASTLDTFSNTEAF; j_gene: TRBJ1-1; v_gene: TRBV5-1
CDR3aa: ASRGGASYNEQF; j_gene: TRBJ2-1; v_gene: TRBV6-5
CDR3aa: ASSLSLETDTQY; j_gene: TRBJ2-3; v_gene: TRBV5-5
CDR3aa: AWRLETMNSPLH; j_gene: TRBJ1-6; v_gene: TRBV30
CDR3aa: ASSPGTSGYNEQF; j_gene: TRBJ2-1; v_gene: TRBV5-1
CDR3aa: ASSPGQGQQYQETQY; j_gene: TRBJ2-5; v_gene: TRBV14
CDR3aa: ASSLDASTDTQY; j_gene: TRBJ2-3; v_gene: TRBV11-2
CDR3aa: ASRSPGLAVNEQF; j_gene: TRBJ2-1; v_gene: TRBV7-3
CDR3aa: ASSQRQGRETEAF; j_gene: TRBJ1-1; v_gene: TRBV14
CDR3aa: ASSVYSTDTQY; j_gene: TRBJ2-3; v_gene: TRBV25-1
CDR3aa: ASSVAVGGIREKLF; j_gene: TRBJ1-4; v_gene: TRBV9
CDR3aa: ASSEHSMNTEAF; j_gene: TRBJ1-1; v_gene: TRBV6-1
CDR3aa: ASRATAIYGYT; j_gene: TRBJ1-2; v_gene: TRBV6-5
CDR3aa: ASSPTWGDREDTYEQY; j_gene: TRBJ2-7; v_gene: TRBV18
CDR3aa: ASSLVDSYNSPLH; j_gene: TRBJ1-6; v_gene: TRBV4-2
CDR3aa: SVWKRDTPNTEAF; j_gene: TRBJ1-1; v_gene: TRBV29-1
CDR3aa: ASSLATEYNEQF; j_gene: TRBJ2-1; v_gene: TRBV7-3
CDR3aa: AISEEAASGANVLT; j_gene: TRBJ2-6; v_gene: TRBV10-3
CDR3aa: ASSLRGGRGDYEQY; j_gene: TRBJ2-7; v_gene: TRBV11-2
CDR3aa: ASSLGAGGNTEAF; j_gene: TRBJ1-1; v_gene: TRBV7-9
CDR3aa: ASSIDRDTYNEQF; j_gene: TRBJ2-1; v_gene: TRBV19
CDR3aa: AISPDRAGDGEQY; j_gene: TRBJ2-7; v_gene: TRBV10-3
CDR3aa: ASTPVDQETQY; j_gene: TRBJ2-5; v_gene: TRBV5-6
CDR3aa: ASSLDYGEKLF; j_gene: TRBJ1-4; v_gene: TRBV7-8
CDR3aa: ASSSRGGDRLV; j_gene: TRBJ1-4; v_gene: TRBV7-2
CDR3aa: AIGSSPAAF; j_gene: TRBJ1-1; v_gene: TRBV10-3
CDR3aa: ASNLPGQGNYGYT; j_gene: TRBJ1-2; v_gene: TRBV5-4
CDR3aa: ASSLIGEGPQETQY; j_gene: TRBJ2-5; v_gene: TRBV7-9
CDR3aa: ASTVEGNSPLH; j_gene: TRBJ1-6; v_gene: TRBV7-2
CDR3aa: ASSTWTGNPHQPQH; j_gene: TRBJ1-5; v_gene: TRBV21-1
CDR3aa: ASSMERGTEAF; j_gene: TRBJ1-1; v_gene: TRBV5-6